This is a list of T cell receptor beta chains from one sample in a study of tumor-infiltrating lymphocytes in oesophageal squamous cell carcinoma. TCRdb analysed the PCR reads with MiXCR anew, one entry per CDR3 protein. In the table there are some 21,000 distinct CDR3 sequences, approximately 40% of which are singletons. The source material was esophageal tumor tissue. Source of these receptors: a male donor with esophageal squamous cell carcinoma. Both conserved end residues are part of each CDR3. A D gene is named only where the DNA matches it firmly. A row's size may be missing; if present it is once, few, many or a size class.

v_call	d_call	j_call	clone_size	cdr3_nt	cdr3_aa
TRBV6-8	NA	TRBJ1-2	NA	TGTGCCAGCAGACTACAGATCAGGGTCAACTATGGCTACACCTTC	CASRLQIRVNYGYTF
TRBV10-3	NA	TRBJ2-1	many	TGTGCCATCAAGGGTGGTCTGGAAGGCGGCAGTGAGCAGTTCTTC	CAIKGGLEGGSEQFF
TRBV7-3	TRBD2	TRBJ2-7	NA	TGTGCCAGCAGCAGGGGGACTAGTCCCTATGAGCAGTACTTC	CASSRGTSPYEQYF
TRBV6-1	NA	TRBJ1-6	medium-sized	TGTGCCAGCAGCCACCCCCCCGGCGGCACCTATAATTCACCCCTCCACTTT	CASSHPPGGTYNSPLHF
TRBV6-1	NA	TRBJ1-1	many	TGTGCCAGCAGCTTCGACAAGAACACTGAAGCTTTCTTT	CASSFDKNTEAFF
TRBV7-2	TRBD1	TRBJ2-5	NA	TGTGCCAGCAGCCGCGACAGGGTCGGGGAGACCCAGTACTTC	CASSRDRVGETQYF
TRBV10-1	NA	TRBJ2-5	NA	TGCGCCAGCAGTGAGCGGGGCGGACAAGAGACCCAGTACTTC	CASSERGGQETQYF
TRBV7-8	NA	TRBJ2-5	few	TGTGCCAGCAGCATAATCCAATACAGGGGCGGGGAAGAGACCCAGTACTTC	CASSIIQYRGGEETQYF
TRBV5-1	TRBD1	TRBJ2-7	many	TGCGCCAGCAGCCCGGGACAGGGTGGGAGCTCCTACGAGCAGTACTTC	CASSPGQGGSSYEQYF
TRBV7-3	TRBD2	TRBJ2-7	few	TGTGCCAGCAGCTCCCTTCCCCTATCTAGCGGGTCTTCACTCGACGAGCAGTACTTC	CASSSLPLSSGSSLDEQYF
TRBV7-2	TRBD2	TRBJ2-3	NA	TGTGCCAGCAGCCCCAACTACACCGGGAGGACCCTCCCAGATACGCAGTATTTT	CASSPNYTGRTLPDTQYF
TRBV7-4	TRBD2	TRBJ2-1	NA	TGTGCCAGCAGCTTCGGACTAGCGGGAGGAAAGGAGCAGTTCTTC	CASSFGLAGGKEQFF
TRBV5-1	TRBD2	TRBJ2-5	many	TGCGCCAGCAGCTTAGCGGGGGAGCTCCAAGAGACCCAGTACTTC	CASSLAGELQETQYF
TRBV7-3	TRBD2	TRBJ2-5	NA	TGTGCCAGCAGCTTAACGGGGGGACTAGCGGGAGGCGAGACCCAGTACTTC	CASSLTGGLAGGETQYF
TRBV7-8	TRBD1	TRBJ2-2	NA	TGTGCCAGCAGCTTAGGGGGGACAGACGCGAACACCGGGGAGCTGTTTTTT	CASSLGGTDANTGELFF
TRBV6-1	TRBD2	TRBJ2-7	NA	TGTGCCAGCAGTGAGACTAGCGGGAGACACAATGAGCAGCACTTC	CASSETSGRHNEQHF
TRBV19	TRBD1	TRBJ2-4	many	TGTGCCAGTAGTATAGTAGGGACAGGGGACATTCAGTACTTC	CASSIVGTGDIQYF
TRBV7-2	TRBD1	TRBJ2-7	medium-sized	TGTGCCAGCAGCTTAGCCGGGACAGGGATCTACGAGCAGTACTTC	CASSLAGTGIYEQYF
TRBV7-6	NA	TRBJ1-1	NA	TGTGCTAGCAGCTTAGCGAGACAAAGAACCAGTGAAGCTTTCTTT	CASSLARQRTSEAFF
TRBV10-3	TRBD2	TRBJ2-2	many	TGTGCCATCACAAAGGGACTAGCGGGAGGGCCAGGCACCGGGGAGCTGTTTTTT	CAITKGLAGGPGTGELFF
TRBV11-2	TRBD2	TRBJ2-1	medium-sized	TGTGCCAGCACCGGGACTAGCGGGTTCAATGAGCAGTTCTTC	CASTGTSGFNEQFF
TRBV4-1	TRBD2	TRBJ2-1	few	TGCGCCAGCAGCCAGGCGGGAGGTAGCAATGAGCAGTTCTTC	CASSQAGGSNEQFF
TRBV7-2	NA	TRBJ2-1	many	TGTGCCAGCGGACCGAGAAGCGGGTTCTTC	CASGPRSGFF
TRBV11-2	NA	TRBJ1-1	NA	TGTGCCAGCAGTTCCCAGAGGAACACTGAAGCTTTCTTT	CASSSQRNTEAFF
TRBV6-1	TRBD1	TRBJ1-5	many	TGTGCCAGCAGACCAGGGACAGCGCGATCTAATCAGCCCCAGCATTTT	CASRPGTARSNQPQHF
TRBV4-3	TRBD1	TRBJ2-1	few	TGCGCCAGCAGCCGCCGAATCCCGGGACAGGGGCCGGGACTCGCCACCGACAATGAGCAGTTCTTC	CASSRRIPGQGPGLATDNEQFF
TRBV5-4	NA	TRBJ2-3	many	TGTGCCAGCAGCCCGTCAGGGGAAGCAGATACGCAGTATTTT	CASSPSGEADTQYF
TRBV12-3/TRBV12-4	NA	TRBJ2-1	many	TGTGCCAGCAGTTTTAATCTAGGGAACTACAATGAGCAGTTCTTC	CASSFNLGNYNEQFF
TRBV10-1	TRBD1	TRBJ2-1	many	TGCGCCAGCAGTCACGGGACAGGTAGGATGTACTTC	CASSHGTGRMYF
TRBV6-2/TRBV6-3	NA	TRBJ2-1	NA	TGTGCCAGCAGTTCCGGAGACAATGAGCAGTTCTTC	CASSSGDNEQFF
TRBV7-2	TRBD2	TRBJ2-7	NA	TGTGCCAGCAGCAGGGACTACTCCTACGAGCAGTACTTC	CASSRDYSYEQYF